This entry lists 17 T cell receptor beta chains sequenced from one sample in a study of cytomegalovirus exposure and HLA in healthy donors. The PCR ran on 60 Vbeta and 13 Jbeta primers. Generated by immunoSEQ multiplex PCR, the TCRdb table keeps only in-frame clones and is missing some. The listing contains some 130,000 clones. Sequencing was done on a sample of PBMCs. The receptors come from a man between 18 and 35 years old in good health and CMV-seronegative.

The CDR3 coding sequence is TGCAGTGCTAGACGACACGGGGAGCTGTTTTTT. This translates into CSARRHGELFF. This chain connects TRBV20-1 to TRBJ2-2; D remains unclear. Trimming stripped 2 bases from V and 7 bases from J, with 5 bases between. Germline CDR1 is DFQATT and CDR2 is SNEGSKA (reference sequence). The CDR3 is made up of 11 amino acids.

This CDR3 reads CASRASGVSRSPQETQYF. CDR3 bases: TGTGCCAGCCGGGCTAGCGGGGTCAGTCGGAGTCCCCAAGAGACCCAGTACTTC. This chain joins TRBV27 and TRBJ2-5; 9 positions match TRBD2. V lost 8 bases and J lost 1; bases outside the gene matches: 17. The CDR3 has 18 amino acids. The V gene's germline CDR1 is MNHEY and CDR2 SMNVEV (reference sequence).

The chain carries TRBV6-1 and TRBJ1-5; D is undetermined. Germline CDR1 and CDR2: MNHNS and SASEGT. Deletions cut 6 bases from V and 5 bases from J, with 11 bases between. This CDR3 comprises 13 residues. CDR3 nucleotides: TGTGCCAGCAGCATGAGGTCAGATCAGCCCCAGCATTTT. Its protein product is CASSMRSDQPQHF.

The rearrangement joins TRBV21-1 to TRBJ1-2; the table's D call, TRBD1, was not checked against the DNA. TRBV21-1 is a listed pseudogene. This CDR3 region has 16 residues. The chain's CDR3 is CASTKDRGRLGYGYTF. As DNA, the CDR3 is TGTGCCAGCACCAAGGACAGGGGAAGGTTAGGCTATGGCTACACCTTC.

V usage is TRBV19 and J usage is TRBJ2-7; 9 bases are a match to TRBD2. V was clipped by 10 bases and J by 3 bases; unmatched bases: 16. CDR1 and CDR2 from the germline V gene are LNHDA and SQIVND (reference sequence). There are 16 residues in the CDR3. CDR3 region: CATQYRGLAGYYEQYF. The CDR3 DNA sequence: TGTGCCACCCAGTATAGGGGGCTAGCGGGGTACTACGAGCAGTACTTC. The full variable domain, with the rest looked up from reference TRBV19 and TRBJ2-7, is DGGITQSPKYLFRKEGQNVTLSCEQNLNHDAMYWYRQDPGQGLRLIYYSQIVNDFQKGDIAEGYSVSREKKESFPLTVTSAQKNPTAFYLCATQYRGLAGYYEQYFGPGTRLTVT.

This chain joins TRBV5-4 and TRBJ2-3; weak D call: TRBD2 (5 bases). V lost 4 bases and J lost 3, with 6 bases in between. This CDR3 is 12 amino acids long. The germline CDR1 and CDR2 sequences are SGHNT and YYREEE (reference sequence). As DNA, the CDR3 is TGTGCCAGCAGCCGCGGGACAGATACGCAGTATTTT. This codes for CASSRGTDTQYF.

The chain couples TRBV28 to TRBJ1-6; D is perhaps TRBD1 (6 bases). Per the germline V gene, CDR1 is MDHEN and CDR2 is SYDVKM. This CDR3 contains 14 residues. V was shortened by 4 bases and J by 12 bases, with 16 bases between the two germline ends. CDR3 sequence reads: CASSSTGTLLPLHF. The CDR3 coding sequence is TGTGCCAGCAGTTCCACCGGGACACTTTTACCCCTCCACTTT.

The chain combines TRBV2 with TRBJ2-3, with a possible D match to TRBD2 (5 bases). Trimming shortened V by 11 bases and J by 5 bases, and 11 bases separated the two germline ends. This CDR3 has 11 amino acids. Germline CDR1 is SNHLY and CDR2 is FYNNEI. CDR3 nucleotides: TGTGCCTCTCGTCGGGGAGATACGCAGTATTTT. This gives the protein CASRRGDTQYF.

In nucleotides, the CDR3 is TGTGCCAGTAGTCTGTGGGAGGGGGGAAAAACTAGCGGGATCTACAATGAGCAGTTCTTC. Translating it yields CASSLWEGGKTSGIYNEQFF. This chain uses TRBV19 with TRBJ2-1, with TRBD2 identical over 10 bases. V shed 5 bases and J 3 bases; nucleotides not matched to a gene: 19. Germline CDR1 is LNHDA and CDR2 is SQIVND (reference sequence). This CDR3 spans 20 amino acids.

The chain joins TRBV6-1 to TRBJ2-2; D not certain. Trimming stripped 2 bases from V and 6 bases from J, with 10 bases between. This CDR3 region has 14 residues. Germline loops: CDR1 MNHNS, CDR2 SASEGT. The CDR3 here is CASSENTVPGELFF. For the CDR3, the DNA is TGTGCCAGCAGTGAAAACACAGTGCCCGGGGAGCTGTTTTTT.

With regard to this clone: A read error is likely, as this CDR3 ends without the conserved phenylalanine or tryptophan. For the CDR3, the DNA is TGTGCCAGCAGCTTAGGGGGGGGTCAGGTTGGCTACACCTCC. Amino acid sequence: CASSLGGGQVGYTS. The J gene is TRBJ1-2, the V gene TRBV7-2; TRBD1 is a possible D gene (5 bases). Trimming shortened V by 1 base and J by 7 bases, and 13 bases separated the two germline ends. This CDR3 spans 14 amino acids. Germline-derived CDR1 and CDR2 are SGHTA and FQGNSA.

The V gene is TRBV7-9, the J gene TRBJ1-2; 8 bases are shared with TRBD1. Trimming cost V 2 bases and J 5 bases; bases outside gene matches: 7. CDR3 length: 15 residues. Germline V CDR1 and CDR2: SEHNR, FQNEAQ (reference sequence). CDR3: CASSLSGTGDYGYTF. The CDR3 DNA sequence: TGTGCCAGCAGCTTAAGCGGGACAGGCGATTATGGCTACACCTTC.

The CDR3 coding sequence is TGTGCCATCAGTGAGACTAGCGGGAGGGCCCACACCGGGGAGCTGTTTTTT. Amino acid sequence: CAISETSGRAHTGELFF. The V gene is TRBV10-3, the J gene TRBJ2-2; TRBD2 aligns across 13 bases. Trimming cost V 2 bases and J 3 bases; bases outside gene matches: 3. This CDR3 region has 17 residues. Germline V gene sequence: CDR1 ENHRY, CDR2 SYGVKD.

The genes are TRBV25-1 and TRBJ2-1; 7 nucleotides align to TRBD2. This CDR3 comprises 12 residues. The V gene's germline CDR1 is MGHDK and CDR2 SYGVNS. V was pared by 7 bases and J by 9 bases, with 6 bases of the junction left unmatched. CDR3 sequence (DNA): TGTGCCAGCACGCCGACGGGGGGTGAGCAGTTCTTC. It is translated as CASTPTGGEQFF.

This chain uses TRBV5-4 with TRBJ1-3; 7 nucleotides line up with TRBD1. The germline CDR1 and CDR2 sequences are SGHNT and YYREEE (reference sequence). The CDR3 runs to 15 residues. After removal of 4 bases from V and 4 bases from J, the junction contained 8 bases not matched to a gene. CDR3 nucleotide sequence: TGTGCCAGCAGCCGGACAGGCAGTCTCGGAAACACCATATATTTT. This sequence encodes CASSRTGSLGNTIYF.

This chain uses TRBV4-3 with TRBJ2-3; TRBD2 matches at 10 bases. Trimming cost V 1 base and J 5 bases; bases outside gene matches: 9. The CDR3 length is 17 residues. The germline V gene has CDR1 LGHNA and CDR2 YSLEER. CDR3 nucleotides: TGCGCCAGCAGCCAAGTCTTGAGCGGGGGGGCAGAAGATACGCAGTATTTT. Protein: CASSQVLSGGAEDTQYF.

V gene TRBV6-6 combines with J gene TRBJ2-2; D ambiguous. The ends were cut back, 2 bases at V and 6 bases at J, with 7 bases in the middle. The CDR3 length is 13 residues. Germline CDR1 is MNHNY and CDR2 is SVGAGI (reference sequence). In DNA, the CDR3 is TGTGCCAGCAGTTACGGTGGCTCCGGGGAGCTGTTTTTT. Protein product: CASSYGGSGELFF.